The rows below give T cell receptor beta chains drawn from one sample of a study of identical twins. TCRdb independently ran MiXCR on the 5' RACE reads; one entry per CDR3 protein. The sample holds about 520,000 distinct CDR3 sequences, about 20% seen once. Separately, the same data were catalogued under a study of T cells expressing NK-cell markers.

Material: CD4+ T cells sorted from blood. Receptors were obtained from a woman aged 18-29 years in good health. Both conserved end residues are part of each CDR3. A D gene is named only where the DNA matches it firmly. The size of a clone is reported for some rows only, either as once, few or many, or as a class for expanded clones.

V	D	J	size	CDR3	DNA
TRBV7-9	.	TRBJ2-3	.	CASSLGMKADTQYF	TGTGCCAGCAGCTTAGGCATGAAGGCAGATACGCAGTATTTT
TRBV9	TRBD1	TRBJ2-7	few	CASSVGRGTGVAEQYF	TGTGCCAGCAGCGTGGGAAGGGGGACAGGGGTTGCCGAGCAGTACTTC
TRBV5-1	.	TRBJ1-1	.	CASSQDPTEAFF	TGCGCCAGCAGCCAGGACCCCACTGAAGCTTTCTTT
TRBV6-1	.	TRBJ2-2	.	CASSQLTGNTGELFF	TGTGCCAGCAGTCAGCTGACAGGGAACACCGGGGAGCTGTTTTTT
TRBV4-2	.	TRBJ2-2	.	CASTVDLANTGELFF	TGTGCCAGCACCGTAGACCTCGCGAACACCGGGGAGCTGTTTTTT
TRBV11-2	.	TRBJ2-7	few	CASSSFLSRAGKDEQYF	TGTGCCAGCAGCTCCTTTTTATCAAGGGCGGGGAAAGACGAGCAGTACTTC
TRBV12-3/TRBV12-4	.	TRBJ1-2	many	CASSLIAGGYTF	TGTGCCAGCAGTTTAATTGCGGGTGGCTACACCTTC
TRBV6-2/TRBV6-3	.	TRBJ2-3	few	CASSYRTVGTDTQYF	TGTGCCAGCAGTTACAGGACAGTCGGAACAGATACGCAGTATTTT
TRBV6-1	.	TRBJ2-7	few	CASSSREAYEQYF	TGTGCCAGCAGCTCCAGGGAAGCCTACGAGCAGTACTTC
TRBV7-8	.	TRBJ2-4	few	CASSPLGKNIQYF	TGTGCCAGCAGCCCTCTAGGCAAAAACATTCAGTACTTC
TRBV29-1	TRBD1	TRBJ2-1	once	CSVLLGTGGREQFF	TGCAGCGTTCTGCTCGGGACAGGGGGTAGGGAGCAGTTCTTC
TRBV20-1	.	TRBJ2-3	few	CSARAVSRTDTQYF	TGCAGTGCTAGAGCGGTATCGAGGACAGATACGCAGTATTTT
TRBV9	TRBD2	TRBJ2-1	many	CASSVEASGREQFF	TGTGCCAGCAGCGTAGAGGCTAGCGGGAGAGAACAGTTCTTC
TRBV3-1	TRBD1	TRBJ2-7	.	CASSYPGQAAWEQYF	TGTGCCAGCAGCTATCCGGGACAGGCGGCTTGGGAGCAGTACTTC
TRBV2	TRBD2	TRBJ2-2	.	CAFSRTSGGHPNTGELFF	TGTGCCTTCAGCCGCACTAGCGGGGGGCACCCGAACACCGGGGAGCTGTTTTTT
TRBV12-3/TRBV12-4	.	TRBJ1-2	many	CASSLAVGGYGYTF	TGTGCCAGCAGTTTGGCGGTGGGAGGGTATGGCTACACCTTC
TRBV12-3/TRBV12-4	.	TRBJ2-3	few	CASSQYNTDTQYF	TGTGCCAGCAGTCAATACAACACAGATACGCAGTATTTT
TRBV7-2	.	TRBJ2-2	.	CASSLDHGSRDLFF	TGTGCCAGCAGCTTGGATCACGGTTCTCGGGACCTGTTTTTT
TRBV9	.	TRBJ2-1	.	CASSDREASGRPWQFF	TGTGCCAGCAGCGACAGGGAGGCTAGCGGACGACCCTGGCAGTTCTTC
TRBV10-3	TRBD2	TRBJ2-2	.	CAISATSGTTGELFF	TGTGCCATCAGTGCGACTAGCGGGACCACCGGGGAGCTGTTTTTT
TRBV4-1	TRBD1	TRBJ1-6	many	CASSLRQGLIGSPLHF	TGCGCCAGCAGCCTACGACAGGGCTTAATTGGTTCACCCCTCCACTTT
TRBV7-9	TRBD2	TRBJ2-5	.	CASSSGTILKYQETQYF	TGTGCCAGCAGCTCCGGGACTATACTAAAATACCAAGAGACCCAGTACTTC
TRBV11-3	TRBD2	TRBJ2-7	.	CASSYGLAGISYEQYF	TGTGCCAGCAGCTATGGACTAGCGGGAATCTCCTACGAGCAGTACTTC
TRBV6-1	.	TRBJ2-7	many	CASTRSQTISYEQYF	TGTGCCAGCACTCGATCCCAGACGATATCCTACGAGCAGTACTTC
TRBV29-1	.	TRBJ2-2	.	CSVTWGFRSTGELFF	TGCAGCGTTACATGGGGCTTTCGAAGTACCGGGGAGCTGTTTTTT
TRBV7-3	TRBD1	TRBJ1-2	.	CASGPGQGIEGYTF	TGTGCCAGCGGACCGGGACAGGGGATCGAAGGCTACACCTTC
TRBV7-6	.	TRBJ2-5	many	CASSLAAFGGFGETQYF	TGTGCCAGCAGCTTAGCAGCGTTTGGGGGTTTTGGAGAGACCCAGTACTTC
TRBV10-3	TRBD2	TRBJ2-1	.	CAILASGGNEQFF	TGTGCCATCTTGGCTAGCGGGGGAAATGAGCAGTTCTTC
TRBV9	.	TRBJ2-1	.	CASSGHRSREGAYNEQFF	TGTGCCAGCAGCGGGCACCGGTCCAGGGAGGGGGCCTACAATGAGCAGTTCTTC
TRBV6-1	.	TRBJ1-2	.	CASSPRTESYGYTF	TGTGCCAGCAGTCCCCGGACAGAGAGCTATGGCTACACCTTC
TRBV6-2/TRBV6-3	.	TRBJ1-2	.	CASRRPGALRGYGYTF	TGTGCCAGCAGACGACCGGGAGCCTTAAGAGGCTATGGCTACACCTTC
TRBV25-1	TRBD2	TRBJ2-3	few	CASSEYLGGSNTDTQYF	TGTGCCAGCAGTGAATACCTCGGCGGGAGTAACACAGATACGCAGTATTTT
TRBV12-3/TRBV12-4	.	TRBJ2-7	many	CASSPRLDSYEQYF	TGTGCCAGCAGTCCCCGACTGGACAGCTACGAGCAGTACTTC
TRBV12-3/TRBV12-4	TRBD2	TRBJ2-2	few	CALNGEGNTGELFF	TGTGCCCTGAACGGGGAGGGGAACACCGGGGAGCTGTTTTTT
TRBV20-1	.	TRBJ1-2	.	CSARTTGDYYGYTF	TGCAGTGCTCGCACGACAGGCGACTACTATGGCTACACCTTC
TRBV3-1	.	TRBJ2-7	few	CASRNRDNGEQYF	TGTGCCAGCAGAAATCGGGATAATGGCGAGCAGTACTTC
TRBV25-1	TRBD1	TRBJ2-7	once	CASRGLDRGREQYF	TGTGCCAGCAGAGGTCTAGACAGGGGCAGGGAGCAGTACTTC
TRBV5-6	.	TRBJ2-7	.	CASSLTQVAAYEQYF	TGTGCCAGCAGCTTGACTCAGGTAGCGGCCTACGAGCAGTACTTC
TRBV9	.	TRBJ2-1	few	CASSAVGGNEQFF	TGTGCCAGCAGCGCCGTGGGGGGCAATGAGCAGTTCTTC
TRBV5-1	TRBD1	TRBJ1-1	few	CASSFRTGTNTEAFF	TGCGCCAGCAGCTTCCGGACAGGGACTAACACTGAAGCTTTCTTT
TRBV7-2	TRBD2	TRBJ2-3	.	CASSLAGTRTTDTQYF	TGTGCCAGCAGCTTAGCCGGGACTAGAACCACAGATACGCAGTATTTT
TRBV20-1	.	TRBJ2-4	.	CSAIENIQYF	TGCAGTGCTATAGAAAACATTCAGTACTTC
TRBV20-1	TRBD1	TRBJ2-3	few	CSALTGVKDTQYF	TGCAGTGCCCTTACAGGGGTGAAAGATACGCAGTATTTT
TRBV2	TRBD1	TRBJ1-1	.	CASRIRGLNTEAFF	TGTGCCAGCAGGATCAGGGGGCTGAACACTGAAGCTTTCTTT
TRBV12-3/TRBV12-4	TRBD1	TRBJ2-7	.	CASSFTTGGTYEQYF	TGTGCCAGCAGTTTTACTACAGGGGGTACCTACGAGCAGTACTTC
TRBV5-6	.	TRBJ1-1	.	CASSWDWTNTEAFF	TGTGCCAGCAGCTGGGATTGGACGAACACTGAAGCTTTCTTT
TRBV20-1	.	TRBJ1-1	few	CSAIRGRGGTEAFF	TGCAGTGCTATTCGCGGGCGCGGCGGAACTGAAGCTTTCTTT
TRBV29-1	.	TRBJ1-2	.	CSHDGSYGYTF	TGCAGCCATGACGGGTCCTATGGCTACACCTTC
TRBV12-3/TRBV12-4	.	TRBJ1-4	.	CASARAATNEKLFF	TGTGCCAGTGCCCGAGCTGCAACTAATGAAAAACTGTTTTTT
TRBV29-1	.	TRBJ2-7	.	CSVAPGTYSHEQYF	TGCAGCGTTGCCCCCGGGACTTATAGCCACGAGCAGTACTTC
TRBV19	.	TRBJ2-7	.	CASSALSRSSYEQYF	TGTGCCAGTAGCGCTCTCAGCCGTTCCTCCTACGAGCAGTACTTC
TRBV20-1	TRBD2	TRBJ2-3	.	CSALTSGSSDTQYF	TGCAGTGCACTTACTAGCGGGAGTTCGGATACGCAGTATTTT
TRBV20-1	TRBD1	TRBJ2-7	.	CSASAGGYEQYF	TGCAGTGCTAGTGCAGGGGGATACGAGCAGTACTTC
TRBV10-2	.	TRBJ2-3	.	CASSEGGGSGDTQYF	TGCGCCAGCAGTGAGGGGGGCGGGAGCGGAGATACGCAGTATTTT